This entry lists 22 T cell receptor beta chains sequenced from one sample in a study of long-term antiretroviral therapy in people with HIV. This was the immunoSEQ v3.0 assay at survey level. Some clones are missing from TCRdb's copy, which holds only in-frame ones; the method was immunoSEQ multiplex PCR. The sample includes 25,000 to 35,000 clones, roughly 90% of them seen just once. The sample in question was unsorted PBMCs, obtained 3.1 years after starting antiretroviral therapy. The receptors stem from a man aged 18 to 35 with HIV.

The chain recombines TRBV7-9 with TRBJ2-7, with unresolved D. The V and J ends lost 5 bases and 0 bases respectively, with 5 bases between them. The CDR3 is 12 residues long. Germline-derived CDR1 and CDR2 are SEHNR and FQNEAQ (reference sequence). As DNA, the CDR3 is TGTGCCAGCAGCACAAACTCCTACGAGCAGTACTTC. Translated: CASSTNSYEQYF.

This chain connects TRBV6-6 to TRBJ2-3, with unresolved D. The ends were cut back, 2 bases at V and 5 bases at J, with 11 bases in the middle. The CDR3 covers 14 residues. The germline V gene has CDR1 MNHNY and CDR2 SVGAGI (reference sequence). For the CDR3, the DNA is TGTGCCAGCAGTTACCCAAAGGGTATAGATACGCAGTATTTT. Amino acid sequence: CASSYPKGIDTQYF.

The J gene is TRBJ1-5, the V gene TRBV27; no reliable D call. CDR1 is MNHEY, CDR2 SMNVEV, per germline (reference sequence). V was cut by 5 bases and J by 9 bases, with 14 bases left in between. The CDR3 runs 13 residues. CDR3 sequence: CASSIGLTTPQHF. The CDR3 DNA sequence: TGTGCCAGCAGTATAGGCCTCACCACGCCCCAGCATTTT.

Here the CDR3 DNA reads TGTGCCAGCAGAAGGCTAGCGGGGGACTACAATGAGCAGTTCTTC. Its translation is CASRRLAGDYNEQFF. The gene calls are TRBV6-4 and TRBJ2-1, with 10 nucleotides matching TRBD2. Germline CDR1 reads MRHNA; CDR2 reads SNTAGT. J gave up 3 bases and V 6 bases, and 5 bases lay outside the gene matches. This CDR3 is 15 amino acids long.

The chain is built from TRBV13 and TRBJ2-1; D is undetermined. Germline V gives CDR1 PRHDT, CDR2 FYEKMQ (reference sequence). The CDR3 has 12 residues. Trimming left V 7 bases short and J 7 bases short, with 11 bases between. Here the CDR3 reads CASKTISNEQFF. In DNA form, the CDR3 reads TGTGCCAGCAAGACAATTTCAAATGAGCAGTTCTTC.

The chain has TRBV7-6 and TRBJ2-5; TRBD2 is a possible D gene (6 bases). Germline V gives CDR1 SGHVS, CDR2 FNYEAQ. The V end was cut by 0 bases, the J end by 4 bases, with 12 bases between. The CDR3 runs to 15 residues. CDR3 sequence: CASSLAWEAGETQYF. Written as DNA, the CDR3 is TGTGCCAGCAGCTTAGCATGGGAAGCGGGAGAGACCCAGTACTTC.

The V gene is TRBV2, the J gene TRBJ2-7, with TRBD1 matching over 10 bases. The CDR3 is 13 residues long. Germline loops: CDR1 SNHLY, CDR2 FYNNEI. J was trimmed by 6 bases and V by 7 bases; bases with no gene match: 6. CDR3 in amino acids: CASILDRGREQYF. The CDR3 region has the DNA TGTGCCAGCATTCTAGACAGGGGGCGCGAGCAGTACTTC.

This chain connects TRBV5-1 to TRBJ2-2; D not certain. Germline assignment: CDR1 SGHRS and CDR2 YFSETQ. The V and J ends lost 3 bases and 6 bases respectively, with 15 bases between them. The CDR3 loop spans 15 amino acids. The CDR3 nucleotides are TGCGCCAGCAGCTCTTCCACGATAAGGGCCGGGGAGCTGTTTTTT. Encoded protein: CASSSSTIRAGELFF.

In nucleotides, the CDR3 is TGTGCCTGGAGTGACAAGTACTCCGGGGGCTACACCTTC. It is translated as CAWSDKYSGGYTF. The chain employs TRBV30 and TRBJ1-2; D uncertain. This CDR3 spans 13 amino acids. V was clipped by 1 base and J by 8 bases, with 14 bases between them. The germline gives CDR1 GTSNPN, CDR2 SVGIG (reference sequence).

V gene TRBV6-1 combines with J gene TRBJ2-3, with D possibly TRBD1 on 6 matching bases. The V end lost 4 bases, the J end lost 3 bases, and 14 bases lay between the germline ends. The CDR3 has 15 amino acids. Germline-derived CDR1 and CDR2 are MNHNS and SASEGT. Here the CDR3 DNA reads TGTGCCAGCAGTGTTTTGGGGGCGCAGACAGATACGCAGTATTTT. It yields the protein CASSVLGAQTDTQYF.

The J gene is TRBJ2-3, the V gene TRBV18; D is perhaps TRBD1 (5 bases). This CDR3 comprises 14 residues. Germline CDR1 and CDR2: KGHSH and LQKENI. V dropped 4 bases and J dropped 3 bases, with 11 bases sitting between them. The DNA for the CDR3 is TGTGCCAGCTCACGTGGCAGGGTAACAGATACGCAGTATTTT. It codes for CASSRGRVTDTQYF.

The chain joins TRBV19 to TRBJ2-7, with D perhaps TRBD2 (6 bases). This CDR3 comprises 14 residues. In germline, CDR1 is LNHDA, CDR2 SQIVND (reference sequence). V was clipped by 4 bases and J by 4 bases, with 14 bases between them. The CDR3 DNA reads as TGTGCCAGTAGTAACGCGACTAGGTGGTACGAGCAGTACTTC. Protein product: CASSNATRWYEQYF.

The chain has TRBV6-5 and TRBJ2-1; no definite D call. V lost 4 bases and J lost 8, with 15 bases in between. Germline CDR1 and CDR2: MNHEY and SVGAGI. The CDR3 sequence is 14 residues long. CDR3 loop: CASSSRLTIHEQFF. The DNA for the CDR3 is TGTGCCAGCAGTTCAAGGCTAACGATCCATGAGCAGTTCTTC.

The rearrangement joins TRBV4-3 to TRBJ2-4; 7 bases align to TRBD1. Germline V lookup: CDR1 LGHNA, CDR2 YSLEER. The junction had 7 bases not matched to a gene; V was cut back by 1 base and J by 4 bases. This CDR3 is 16 amino acids long. The CDR3 sequence: CASSQGFRGIKNIQYF. CDR3 nucleotides: TGCGCCAGCAGCCAAGGATTCAGGGGGATTAAAAACATTCAGTACTTC.

This sequence joins TRBV9 and TRBJ2-1, with 9 nucleotides matching TRBD2. The CDR3 has 18 residues. CDR1 is SGDLS, CDR2 YYNGEE, per germline. V trimming: 0 bases; J trimming: 3 bases; junction bases outside the gene matches: 10. The CDR3 coding sequence is TGTGCCAGCAGCGTAGCTTCGGGGCGGGAGGGATACTACAATGAGCAGTTCTTC. Translated: CASSVASGREGYYNEQFF.

This clone was seen just once. The chain has TRBV18 and TRBJ1-5, with D possibly being TRBD1 (6 bases). This CDR3 is 16 amino acids long. Per germline, CDR1 KGHSH and CDR2 LQKENI. The V end was cut by 3 bases, the J end by 1 base, with 13 bases between. CDR3 coding DNA: TGTGCCAGCTCACCTGACAGGTCGGGCAGCAATCAGCCCCAGCATTTT. It encodes CASSPDRSGSNQPQHF.

The genes are TRBV10-3 and TRBJ1-2, with TRBD1 as a possible D gene (6 bases). The germline gives CDR1 ENHRY, CDR2 SYGVKD. The CDR3 runs to 13 residues. Trimming pared 4 bases from V and 6 bases from J, leaving 12 bases between. The CDR3 region is CAISVNREDGYTF. CDR3 bases: TGTGCCATCAGTGTAAACAGGGAAGATGGCTACACCTTC.

This rearrangement joins TRBV5-1 to TRBJ1-2, with TRBD1 as a possible D gene (5 bases). Germline CDR1 and CDR2: SGHRS and YFSETQ. V was clipped by 1 base and J by 8 bases, with 12 bases between them. CDR3 size: 13 residues. The CDR3 sequence: CASSLWERDGYTF. The CDR3 DNA sequence: TGCGCCAGCAGCTTGTGGGAGCGGGACGGCTACACCTTC.

The CDR3 reads CASSQGLAGVYEQYF. In nucleotides, the CDR3 is TGCGCCAGCAGCCAAGGACTAGCGGGGGTGTACGAGCAGTACTTC. The V and J genes are TRBV4-3 and TRBJ2-7; TRBD2 matches at 12 bases. There are 15 residues in the CDR3. Germline CDR1 reads LGHNA; CDR2 reads YSLEER. The junction had 2 bases not matched to a gene; V was cut back by 1 base and J by 4 bases.

This clone was picked up one time. The chain links TRBV7-6 to TRBJ2-7; 7 nucleotides line up with TRBD2. V was clipped by 8 bases and J by 4 bases; unmatched bases: 8. The V gene's germline CDR1 is SGHVS and CDR2 FNYEAQ. CDR3 length: 13 amino acids. The CDR3 nucleotides read TGTGCCAGCTCTTTGAGCGGGAATTACGAGCAGTACTTC. The encoded protein is CASSLSGNYEQYF.

In its sample, this clone was seen once. V usage is TRBV7-9 and J usage is TRBJ2-3; weak D call: TRBD2 (5 bases). Germline assignment: CDR1 SEHNR and CDR2 FQNEAQ (reference sequence). The CDR3 is 14 residues long. Trimming cost V 3 bases and J 0 bases, with 7 bases left between them. CDR3 sequence reads: CASSFWRSTDTQYF. In nucleotides, the CDR3 is TGTGCCAGCAGCTTTTGGAGGAGCACAGATACGCAGTATTTT.

The chain joins TRBV13 to TRBJ2-3, with 13 bases that match TRBD2. V was clipped by 4 bases and J by 4 bases; unmatched bases: 11. The CDR3 has 18 residues. Germline CDR1 PRHDT, CDR2 FYEKMQ (reference sequence). CDR3 protein: CASSSRLAGGGLADTQYF. CDR3 DNA sequence: TGTGCCAGCAGCTCAAGACTAGCGGGAGGTGGGTTGGCAGATACGCAGTATTTT. Together with reference TRBV13 and TRBJ2-3, the CDR3 gives the full variable domain: AAGVIQSPRHLIKEKRETATLKCYPIPRHDTVYWYQQGPGQDPQFLISFYEKMQSDKGSIPDRFSAQQFSDYHSELNMSSLELGDSALYFCASSSRLAGGGLADTQYFGPGTRLTVL.